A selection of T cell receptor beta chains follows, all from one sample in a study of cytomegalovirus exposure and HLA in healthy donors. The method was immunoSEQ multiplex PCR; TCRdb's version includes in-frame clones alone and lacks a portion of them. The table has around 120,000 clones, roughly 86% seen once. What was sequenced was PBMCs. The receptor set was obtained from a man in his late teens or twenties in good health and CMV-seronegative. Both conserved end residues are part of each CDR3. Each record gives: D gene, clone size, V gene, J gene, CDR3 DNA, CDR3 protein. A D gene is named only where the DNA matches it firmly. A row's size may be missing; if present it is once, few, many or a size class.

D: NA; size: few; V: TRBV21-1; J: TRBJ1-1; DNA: TGTGCCAGCAGCAAAGTATCGGACACGTCTATGAACACTGAAGCTTTCTTT; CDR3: CASSKVSDTSMNTEAFF
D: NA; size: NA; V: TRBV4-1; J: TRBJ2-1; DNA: TGCGCCAGCAGCCAGGACAGTCCGACCTACAATGAGCAGTTCTTC; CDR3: CASSQDSPTYNEQFF
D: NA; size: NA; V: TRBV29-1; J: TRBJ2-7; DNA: TGCAGCGTGGGGGACCGGGGGAACGAGCAGTACTTC; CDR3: CSVGDRGNEQYF
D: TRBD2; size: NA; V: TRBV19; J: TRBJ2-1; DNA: TGTGCCAGTAGCTATACTAGCGGGGGAATTTCCAGCTCCTACAATGAGCAGTTCTTC; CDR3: CASSYTSGGISSSYNEQFF
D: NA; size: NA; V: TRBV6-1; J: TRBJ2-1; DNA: TGTGCCAGCAGTGAGTACGGGGACTCCTACAATGAGCAGTTCTTC; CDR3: CASSEYGDSYNEQFF
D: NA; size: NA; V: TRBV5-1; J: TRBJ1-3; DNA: TGCGCCAGCAGCTCGGGAGGGAGAACTGGAAACACCATATATTTT; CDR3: CASSSGGRTGNTIYF
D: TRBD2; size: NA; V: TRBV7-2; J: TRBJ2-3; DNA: TGTGCCAGCAGCTTGAGCCGGGGGGGGGCTAGCACAGATACGCAGTATTTT; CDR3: CASSLSRGGASTDTQYF
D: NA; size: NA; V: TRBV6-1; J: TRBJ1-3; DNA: TGTGCCAGCAGGCCGCGGGGGGGCACTGGAAACACCATATATTTT; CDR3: CASRPRGGTGNTIYF
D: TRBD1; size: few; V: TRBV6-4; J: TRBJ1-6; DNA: TGTGCCAGCAGTGACTCCGCCAGGGGGTCGGGGTCACCCCTCCACTTT; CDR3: CASSDSARGSGSPLHF
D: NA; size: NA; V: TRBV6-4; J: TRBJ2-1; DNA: TGTGCCAGCAGCCCTGGGGGGTTTAATGAGCAGTTCTTC; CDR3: CASSPGGFNEQFF
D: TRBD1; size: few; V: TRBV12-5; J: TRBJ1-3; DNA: TGTGCTAGTGGGACCCGACAGGGACCCTCTGGAAACACCATATATTTT; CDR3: CASGTRQGPSGNTIYF
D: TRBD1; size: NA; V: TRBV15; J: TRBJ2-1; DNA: TGTGCCACCAGCAGAGACAGGGGGCAGGACAATGAGCAGTTCTTC; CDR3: CATSRDRGQDNEQFF
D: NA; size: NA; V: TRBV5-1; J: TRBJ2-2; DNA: TGCGCCAGCAGCTTGGCGGGAGTCGAAAACACCGGGGAGCTGTTTTTT; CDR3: CASSLAGVENTGELFF
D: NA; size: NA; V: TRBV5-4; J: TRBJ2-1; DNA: TGTGCCAGCAGAGGACAGAACTACAATGAGCAGTTCTTC; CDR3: CASRGQNYNEQFF
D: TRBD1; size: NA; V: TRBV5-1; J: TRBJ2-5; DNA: TGCGCCAGCAGCTTGCTGGAAAGGGGGCCAAGTAGGACCCAGTACTTC; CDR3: CASSLLERGPSRTQYF
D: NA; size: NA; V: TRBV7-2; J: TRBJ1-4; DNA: TGTGCCAGCAGCTCGATCTGGGCGTCAACTAATGAAAAACTGTTTTTT; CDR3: CASSSIWASTNEKLFF
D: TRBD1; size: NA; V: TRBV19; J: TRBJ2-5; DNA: TGTGCCAGTAGTCGCGTAGGACAGGGGTTCGGGGAGACCCAGTACTTC; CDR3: CASSRVGQGFGETQYF
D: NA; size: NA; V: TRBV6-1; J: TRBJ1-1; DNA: TGTGCCAGCAGTGAAATTATCCAGGGCGGAGCTTTCTTT; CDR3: CASSEIIQGGAFF
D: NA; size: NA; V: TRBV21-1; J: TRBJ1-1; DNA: TGTGCCAGCAGTAGTAGGGGCTACAGGGAAATTTTCCTGAGTACTGAAGCTTTCTTT; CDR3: CASSSRGYREIFLSTEAFF
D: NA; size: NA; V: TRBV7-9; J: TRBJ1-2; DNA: TGTGCCACCTCGCCCGGGGGGCTCAATGGCTACACCTTC; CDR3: CATSPGGLNGYTF
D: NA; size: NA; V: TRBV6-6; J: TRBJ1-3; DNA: TGTGCCAGCAGCCCTGCGGTCTCTGGAAACACCATATATTTT; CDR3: CASSPAVSGNTIYF
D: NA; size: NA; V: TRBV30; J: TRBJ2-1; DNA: TGTGCCTGGAGTGTACTTAACAATGAGCAGTTCTTC; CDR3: CAWSVLNNEQFF
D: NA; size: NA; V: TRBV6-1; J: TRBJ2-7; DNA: TGTGCCAGCAGTGGTCACAGGGATCAGGACGAGCAGTACTTC; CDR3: CASSGHRDQDEQYF
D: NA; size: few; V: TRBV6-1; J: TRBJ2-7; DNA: TGTGCCAGCAGTGAAGGGTGGGGCAGATACGAGCAGTACTTC; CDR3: CASSEGWGRYEQYF
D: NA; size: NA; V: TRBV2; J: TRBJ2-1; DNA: TGTGCCAGCAGTGATCCTGGGGGGAGCTCCTACAATGAGCAGTTCTTC; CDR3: CASSDPGGSSYNEQFF